This is a list of T cell receptor beta chains from one sample in a study of blood T cell repertoires in COVID-19. Measured with immunoSEQ multiplex PCR; TCRdb has only the in-frame clones, and not every one. Of tens of thousands of clones in the sample, around 74% were seen once. The sample was peripheral blood. The receptors come from a man in his 70s with COVID-19, enrolled during active disease. Both conserved end residues are part of each CDR3. A D gene is named only where the DNA matches it firmly.

J | D | length | V | CDR3
TRBJ2-5 | TRBD1 | 14 | TRBV5-1 | CASSRQGAGETQYF
TRBJ2-7 | TRBD2 | 16 | TRBV28 | CASSSSASGLRGEQYF
TRBJ2-5 | TRBD1 | 15 | TRBV30 | CAWSVMTGDGETQYF
TRBJ1-1 | - | 14 | TRBV5-1 | CASSWTRDFAEAFF
TRBJ2-7 | TRBD2 | 19 | TRBV5-1 | CASSLVASGRALTPYEQYF
TRBJ2-7 | TRBD2 | 13 | TRBV30 | CAWTGTSRYEQYF
TRBJ1-5 | TRBD1 | 15 | TRBV28 | CASSSGGQGDQPQHF
TRBJ1-1 | - | 12 | TRBV28 | CASISVNTEAFF
TRBJ1-1 | - | 13 | TRBV27 | CASRGPSNTEAFF
TRBJ2-1 | TRBD2 | 15 | TRBV5-4 | CASSLGLAFGNEQFF
TRBJ2-1 | TRBD1 | 19 | TRBV15 | CATSTPGQGASGSLDEQFF
TRBJ1-2 | - | 16 | TRBV5-6 | CASSRGGTLTNYGYTF
TRBJ1-1 | TRBD1 | 15 | TRBV10-3 | CAISDRGGGNTEAFF
TRBJ1-2 | - | 19 | TRBV11-2 | CASSRSLVRGSRNAYGYTF
TRBJ2-1 | TRBD2 | 17 | TRBV27 | CASSFNLGTSANNEQFF
TRBJ1-1 | - | 13 | TRBV19 | CASTLIPGQEAFF
TRBJ2-7 | - | 11 | TRBV5-1 | CASSLDYEQYF
TRBJ2-6 | - | 16 | TRBV11-2 | CASSLIRSPGANVLTF
TRBJ1-2 | - | 14 | TRBV28 | CASSLIPGKGGYTF
TRBJ1-1 | - | 15 | TRBV19 | CASSILGGMNTEAFF
TRBJ2-2 | - | 17 | TRBV12-5 | CASGLGQGRDYTGELFF
TRBJ2-7 | TRBD1 | 14 | TRBV10-3 | CAISPGQGVHEQYF
TRBJ2-7 | TRBD1 | 15 | TRBV27 | CASSFKTGAFYEQYF
TRBJ2-7 | - | 16 | TRBV4-3 | CASSQDLGSPSREQYF
TRBJ1-1 | - | 14 | TRBV7-2 | CASSLVAGTSEAFF
TRBJ2-3 | TRBD2 | 18 | TRBV9 | CASSVLSGASGSWDTQYF
TRBJ1-1 | TRBD1 | 14 | TRBV4-3 | CASSTGTGESEAFF
TRBJ1-6 | - | 14 | TRBV5-1 | CASSLERVDSPLHF
TRBJ2-7 | - | 13 | TRBV18 | CASSPGLSGEQYF
TRBJ1-2 | - | 13 | TRBV7-2 | CASSLGDYLGYTF
TRBJ1-1 | - | 13 | TRBV6-2/TRBV6-3 | CASSWNTGTTAFF
TRBJ2-7 | TRBD2 | 15 | TRBV20-1 | CSASGLAGKIKEQYF
TRBJ2-1 | TRBD2 | 17 | TRBV11-2 | CASSLDNIAGVYNEQFF
TRBJ2-5 | TRBD2 | 15 | TRBV5-1 | CASSLMTSGGETQYF
TRBJ2-3 | - | 18 | TRBV27 | CASSPYSGPHSGTDTQYF
TRBJ2-2 | - | 12 | TRBV6-2/TRBV6-3 | CASSHNTGELFF
TRBJ2-1 | TRBD2 | 17 | TRBV9 | CASSSRVAGGGYNEQFF
TRBJ2-1 | - | 14 | TRBV18 | CASSPGSSYNEQFF
TRBJ2-1 | - | 15 | TRBV9 | CASSVAHYNRDEQFF
TRBJ2-2 | TRBD1 | 17 | TRBV7-2 | CASSYDRDRGLNGELFF
TRBJ2-7 | - | 15 | TRBV6-2/TRBV6-3 | CASSTRDFPIYEQYF
TRBJ1-2 | - | 12 | TRBV10-3 | CAIYRANYGYTF